The 2 T cell receptor beta chains below were found in one sample sequenced in a study of early T cells in non-severe SARS-CoV-2 infection. TCRdb recomputed calls from the 5' RACE reads with MiXCR, one row per CDR3 protein. The data show more than 60,000 distinct CDR3 sequences, roughly 13% seen once. Material: whole blood. The receptors here all came from an adult who was a healthcare worker with PCR-confirmed SARS-CoV-2 infection or an uninfected control (not recorded which).

This clonotype occurred a few times. This chain links TRBV7-2 with TRBJ1-1, with a tentative D call TRBD1 (6 bases). The germline V gene has CDR1 SGHTA and CDR2 FQGNSA. The CDR3 runs to 16 residues. V gave up 1 base and J gave up 3 bases, with 15 bases separating them. The CDR3 spells CASSLVLGAGDTEAFF. CDR3 in DNA: TGTGCCAGCAGCTTAGTGCTGGGGGCGGGTGACACTGAAGCTTTCTTT.

This clonotype was found many times. This chain links TRBV27 with TRBJ2-4, with D perhaps matching TRBD1 (5 bases). Per the germline V gene, CDR1 is MNHEY and CDR2 is SMNVEV (reference sequence). This CDR3 has 16 residues. Trimming pared 2 bases from V and 0 bases from J, leaving 11 bases between. CDR3 protein: CASSLKGELAKNIQYF. The CDR3 DNA sequence: TGTGCCAGCAGTTTAAAAGGGGAACTAGCCAAAAACATTCAGTACTTC.